Shown below are 26 T cell receptor beta chains from a single sample sequenced in a study of cytomegalovirus exposure and HLA in healthy donors. It was with 60 Vbeta and 13 Jbeta primers that the PCR ran. Data came from immunoSEQ multiplex PCR; TCRdb stores just in-frame clones and leaves some out. Of 95,000 to 100,000 clones listed, around 74% are singletons. Sequenced sample: PBMCs. The receptor set was obtained from a male donor in good health and CMV-seronegative.

With regard to this clone: This sample also contains other DNA sequences that code for the same CDR3. This chain joins TRBV7-9 and TRBJ1-5, with a weak D call TRBD1 (5 bases). CDR1 and CDR2 (germline): SEHNR, FQNEAQ (reference sequence). V shed 1 base and J shed 11 bases, with 15 bases lying between them. The CDR3 is 14 amino acids. In DNA form, the CDR3 reads TGTGCCAGCAGCTTAGAGGCGCCCGGGGGTGCCCAGCATTTT. Translation: CASSLEAPGGAQHF.

The chain is built from TRBV29-1 and TRBJ2-5; 7 nucleotides match TRBD1. V was pared by 7 bases and J by 5 bases, with 4 bases of the junction left unmatched. CDR1 SQVTM and CDR2 ANQGSEA come from the germline V gene. CDR3 length equals 11 residues. As DNA, the CDR3 is TGCAGCGGAGACAGGGCCGAGACCCAGTACTTC. Residues: CSGDRAETQYF.

This chain joins TRBV18 and TRBJ2-3; perhaps TRBD1 as D (5 bases). The CDR3 spans 15 residues. V was cut by 3 bases and J by 0 bases, with 10 bases left in between. Germline V lookup: CDR1 KGHSH, CDR2 LQKENI. The CDR3 sequence: CASSPRVPSTDTQYF. CDR3 DNA: TGTGCCAGCTCACCCAGGGTACCAAGCACAGATACGCAGTATTTT.

This clone was recorded a few times. The rearrangement joins TRBV7-3 to TRBJ2-7; D may be TRBD2 (5 bases). The length of the CDR3 is 13 residues. CDR1 and CDR2 from the germline V gene are SGHTA and FQGTGA. Trimming shortened V by 5 bases and J by 3 bases, and 11 bases separated the two germline ends. The CDR3 is CASSRNRDYEQYF. CDR3 nucleotide sequence: TGTGCCAGCAGCCGAAACCGGGACTACGAGCAGTACTTC.

The chain employs TRBV27 and TRBJ2-7, with D hard to call. CDR3 length: 11 residues. The V gene lost 3 bases and the J gene lost 6 bases, with 6 bases spanning the gap. Germline V lookup: CDR1 MNHEY, CDR2 SMNVEV (reference sequence). The CDR3 spells CASSFAGEQYF. The CDR3 coding sequence is TGTGCCAGCAGTTTTGCCGGCGAGCAGTACTTC.

This clone was seen a handful of times. The chain uses TRBV9 and TRBJ2-7, with TRBD2 matching 10 bases. CDR3 size: 18 residues. The ends lost 0 bases at V and 2 bases at J; junction bases unmatched: 11. Per germline, CDR1 SGDLS and CDR2 YYNGEE. As DNA, the CDR3 is TGTGCCAGCAGCGTAGCTCCGGCTAGCGGGAGTGGCACCTACGAGCAGTACTTC. Its translation: CASSVAPASGSGTYEQYF.

CDR3 protein: CAINGQGGTEAFF. CDR3 DNA: TGTGCCATAAATGGACAGGGTGGCACTGAAGCTTTCTTT. V usage is TRBV10-3 and J usage is TRBJ1-1; 8 bases fit TRBD1. V gave up 9 bases and J gave up 4 bases; unmatched junction bases: 7. The CDR3 runs to 13 residues. CDR1 and CDR2 from the germline V gene are ENHRY and SYGVKD.

The chain uses TRBV29-1 and TRBJ2-7; 9 nucleotides line up with TRBD1. The ends lost 6 bases at V and 5 bases at J; junction bases unmatched: 8. Germline V gives CDR1 SQVTM, CDR2 ANQGSEA. The CDR3 runs to 13 residues. CDR3 sequence reads: CSVHRGQGHEQYF. As DNA, the CDR3 is TGCAGCGTCCACAGGGGGCAAGGCCACGAGCAGTACTTC.

The V and J genes are TRBV30 and TRBJ1-1; D is unclear. CDR3 length: 12 amino acids. V was trimmed by 1 base and J by 6 bases, leaving 9 bases between them. Per the germline V gene, CDR1 is GTSNPN and CDR2 is SVGIG (reference sequence). CDR3 amino acids: CAWSAPWPEAFF. The CDR3 DNA sequence: TGTGCCTGGAGTGCCCCTTGGCCTGAAGCTTTCTTT.

The genes are TRBV28 and TRBJ1-2, with D possibly TRBD1 on 6 matching bases. The CDR3 is made up of 14 amino acids. V lost 8 bases and J 0 bases, leaving 13 bases between the germline ends. Germline V gives CDR1 MDHEN, CDR2 SYDVKM. The CDR3 DNA is TGTGCCAGCGGTCGAGGGGACACTAACTATGGCTACACCTTC. It yields the protein CASGRGDTNYGYTF.

V gene TRBV7-3 combines with J gene TRBJ2-5, with D unresolved. CDR1 and CDR2 from the germline V gene are SGHTA and FQGTGA. The ends were cut back, 4 bases at V and 2 bases at J, with 8 bases in the middle. This CDR3 is built from 13 residues. The CDR3 nucleotides are TGTGCCAGCAGCTACGGGTCTCAAGAGACCCAGTACTTC. Translated: CASSYGSQETQYF. Based on the CDR3 plus reference TRBV7-3 and TRBJ2-5, the full variable domain is GAGVSQTPSNKVTEKGKYVELRCDPISGHTALYWYRQSLGQGPEFLIYFQGTGAADDSGLPNDRFFAVRPEGSVSTLKIQRTERGDSAVYLCASSYGSQETQYFGPGTRLLVL.

V and J are TRBV5-1 and TRBJ2-1; 7 nucleotides agree with TRBD2. Germline CDR1 reads SGHRS; CDR2 reads YFSETQ. V lost 7 bases, J lost 4 bases, and 8 bases stayed unmatched. The CDR3 covers 14 residues. CDR3 loop: CASYHGGGYNEQFF. The CDR3 DNA is TGCGCCAGCTACCACGGGGGAGGGTACAATGAGCAGTTCTTC.

This clone was seen only a few times. The chain has TRBV30 and TRBJ1-5; D is uncertain. The V end lost 0 bases, the J end lost 4 bases, and 7 bases lay between the germline ends. The CDR3 extends over 13 amino acids. Germline V CDR1 and CDR2: GTSNPN, SVGIG (reference sequence). Here the CDR3 reads CAWSVDQNQPQHF. For the CDR3, the DNA is TGTGCCTGGAGTGTCGATCAGAATCAGCCCCAGCATTTT.

This chain links TRBV6-5 with TRBJ2-5, with D possibly being TRBD1 (5 bases). Trimming left V 4 bases short and J 7 bases short, with 16 bases between. The CDR3 loop spans 14 amino acids. In germline, CDR1 is MNHEY, CDR2 SVGAGI. In DNA form, the CDR3 reads TGTGCCAGCAGTTCGCAGGGTAGTGTGGGGACCCAGTACTTC. Its translation: CASSSQGSVGTQYF.

The rearrangement links TRBV30 to TRBJ1-6; D may be TRBD1 (5 bases). V was cut by 8 bases and J by 2 bases, with 16 bases left in between. Germline V gives CDR1 GTSNPN, CDR2 SVGIG (reference sequence). This CDR3 is 15 amino acids long. This CDR3 reads CAIRTAGPYNSPLHF. For the CDR3, the DNA is TGTGCCATACGGACCGCGGGGCCCTATAATTCACCCCTCCACTTT.

The rearrangement links TRBV9 to TRBJ2-3; 15 positions match TRBD2. Germline values: CDR1 SGDLS, CDR2 YYNGEE. The CDR3 runs to 18 residues. The trim removed 4 bases at V and 2 bases at J, leaving 8 bases unmatched. The CDR3 spells CASSLRTSGRALTDTQYF. In DNA form, the CDR3 reads TGTGCCAGCAGCTTACGGACTAGCGGGAGGGCCCTCACAGATACGCAGTATTTT.

This sequence joins TRBV14 and TRBJ2-7; 7 bases align to TRBD2. J lost 6 bases, V lost 1 base, and 3 bases had no gene match. The CDR3 runs 13 residues. Per the germline V gene, CDR1 is SGHDN and CDR2 is FVKESK. CDR3 amino acids: CASSQVSGGEQYF. The CDR3 bases are TGTGCCAGCAGCCAAGTTTCGGGGGGCGAGCAGTACTTC.

The J gene is TRBJ2-3, the V gene TRBV19, with TRBD2 as a possible D gene (5 bases). Germline lookup yields CDR1 LNHDA and CDR2 SQIVND (reference sequence). The CDR3 consists of 14 residues. The V end was cut by 4 bases, the J end by 9 bases, with 17 bases between. CDR3 residues: CASSTLMSSGTQYF. In DNA form, the CDR3 reads TGTGCCAGTAGTACACTCATGTCCTCGGGAACGCAGTATTTT.

CDR3: CASSPGLAGGINTQYF. In DNA form, the CDR3 reads TGTGCCAGCAGTCCCGGACTAGCGGGAGGGATAAATACGCAGTATTTT. This chain links TRBV28 with TRBJ2-3, with 15 bases aligning to TRBD2. CDR3 length: 16 residues. The V gene end was trimmed by 5 bases and the J gene end by 7 bases; junction bases not matched to a gene: 7. Germline CDR1 MDHEN, CDR2 SYDVKM.

The chain employs TRBV7-2 and TRBJ2-3; TRBD2 is a possible D gene (6 bases). The CDR3 covers 17 residues. The V gene lost 3 bases and the J gene lost 0 bases, with 16 bases spanning the gap. Germline CDR1 and CDR2: SGHTA and FQGNSA. The CDR3 coding sequence is TGTGCCAGCAGCTTTCAGGTGGGGGGATTGAGCACAGATACGCAGTATTTT. Its protein is CASSFQVGGLSTDTQYF.

This clone was observed a handful of times. Other DNA sequences in the same sample also yield this CDR3. V is TRBV30 and J is TRBJ2-5; D gene unclear. V was cut by 4 bases and J by 4 bases, with 7 bases left in between. The CDR3 loop spans 11 amino acids. CDR1 is GTSNPN and CDR2 is SVGIG in the germline V gene (reference sequence). The CDR3 DNA is TGTGCCTGGACCCCCGGAGAGACCCAGTACTTC. Translating gives CAWTPGETQYF.

V usage is TRBV6-5 and J usage is TRBJ1-1, with D perhaps matching TRBD1 (5 bases). There are 13 residues in the CDR3. The ends were cut back, 6 bases at V and 0 bases at J, with 8 bases in the middle. Germline V CDR1 and CDR2: MNHEY, SVGAGI. In DNA, the CDR3 is TGTGCCAGCAGAAGGGACTTGAACACTGAAGCTTTCTTT. This codes for CASRRDLNTEAFF.

V gene TRBV9 combines with J gene TRBJ2-3; 10 nucleotides match TRBD2. This CDR3 contains 16 residues. Trimming took 1 base from V and 5 from J; bases not matched to a gene: 7. The V gene's germline CDR1 is SGDLS and CDR2 YYNGEE. The CDR3, as DNA: TGTGCCAGCAGCGTACATCAGGCTAGCGGGGGAGATACGCAGTATTTT. Protein product: CASSVHQASGGDTQYF.

This clone was counted a single time. The chain couples TRBV5-1 to TRBJ2-3; 9 bases fit TRBD1. CDR3 size: 16 residues. Germline lookup yields CDR1 SGHRS and CDR2 YFSETQ. V shed 4 bases, J shed 0 bases, and the junction held 6 bases outside the gene matches. The CDR3 region is CASSHRQGDSTDTQYF. CDR3 DNA: TGCGCCAGCAGCCATAGACAGGGGGATAGCACAGATACGCAGTATTTT.

The V call is TRBV6-5, the J call TRBJ1-4; D possibly corresponds to TRBD1 (5 bases). V was trimmed by 4 bases and J by 8 bases, leaving 17 bases between them. This CDR3 region has 15 residues. Germline V gene lookup returns CDR1 MNHEY and CDR2 SVGAGI. The CDR3 DNA is TGTGCCAGCAGTTCGACGGCGCAGGGTAACGAAAAACTGTTTTTT. This translates into CASSSTAQGNEKLFF.

This rearrangement joins TRBV19 to TRBJ2-7, with TRBD1 identical over 8 bases. Germline V gene data show CDR1 as LNHDA and CDR2 as SQIVND (reference sequence). Losses at the gene ends were 6 bases for V and 3 bases for J; bases not matched to a gene: 10. The CDR3 is made up of 15 amino acids. CDR3 DNA sequence: TGTGCCAGTAGGGGACAGGAGGGGGGCCACTACGAGCAGTACTTC. Its translation is CASRGQEGGHYEQYF.